This record looks at one T cell receptor beta chain sequence and its context. This entry comes from a study of cytomegalovirus exposure and HLA in healthy donors. In the PCR, 60 Vbeta and 13 Jbeta primers were used. Clones were sequenced by immunoSEQ multiplex PCR, and TCRdb holds only the in-frame ones, with some missing. This repertoire shows roughly 130,000 clones, 70% to 85% found once; its top ten account for roughly 10%. The CDR3 is made up of 12 amino acids. CDR1 GTSNPN and CDR2 SVGIG come from the germline V gene (reference sequence). This sequence joins TRBV30 and TRBJ1-2; 8 nucleotides agree with TRBD1. The specimen was PBMCs. The receptor was derived from a woman aged 50 to 65 in good health and CMV-seropositive. The CDR3 loop is CVNLQGDYGYTF. The CDR3 DNA follows: TGTGTAAATCTACAGGGGGACTATGGCTACACCTTC.